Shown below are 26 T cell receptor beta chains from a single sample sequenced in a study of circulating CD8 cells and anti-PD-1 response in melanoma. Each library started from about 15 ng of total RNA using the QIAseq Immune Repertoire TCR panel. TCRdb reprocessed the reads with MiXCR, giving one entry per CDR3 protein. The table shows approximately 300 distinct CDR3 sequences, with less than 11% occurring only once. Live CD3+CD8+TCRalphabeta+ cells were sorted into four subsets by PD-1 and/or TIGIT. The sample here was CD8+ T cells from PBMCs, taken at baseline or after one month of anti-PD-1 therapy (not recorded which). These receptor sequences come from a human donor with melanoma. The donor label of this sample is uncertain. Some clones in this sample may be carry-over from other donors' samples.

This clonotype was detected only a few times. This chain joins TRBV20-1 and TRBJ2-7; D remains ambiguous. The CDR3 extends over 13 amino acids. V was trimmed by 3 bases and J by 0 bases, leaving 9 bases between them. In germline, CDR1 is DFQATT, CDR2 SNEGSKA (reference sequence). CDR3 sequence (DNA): TGCAGTGCTAGTTCCAGGAGCTCCTACGAGCAGTACTTC. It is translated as CSASSRSSYEQYF.

DNA of the CDR3: TGTGCCAGCAGTTTATGGGGAACTTTTAATTCACCCCTCCACTTT. Residues: CASSLWGTFNSPLHF. V is TRBV28 and J is TRBJ1-6, with D unclear. CDR1 is MDHEN, CDR2 SYDVKM, per germline. V was clipped by 0 bases and J by 6 bases, with 9 bases between them. The CDR3 runs to 15 residues.

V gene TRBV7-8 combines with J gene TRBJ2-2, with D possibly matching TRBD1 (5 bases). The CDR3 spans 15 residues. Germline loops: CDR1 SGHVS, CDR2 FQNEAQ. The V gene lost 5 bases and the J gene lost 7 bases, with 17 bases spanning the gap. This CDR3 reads CASSRQTGLIGELFF. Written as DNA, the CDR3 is TGTGCCAGCAGCAGACAAACAGGTCTCATCGGGGAGCTGTTTTTT.

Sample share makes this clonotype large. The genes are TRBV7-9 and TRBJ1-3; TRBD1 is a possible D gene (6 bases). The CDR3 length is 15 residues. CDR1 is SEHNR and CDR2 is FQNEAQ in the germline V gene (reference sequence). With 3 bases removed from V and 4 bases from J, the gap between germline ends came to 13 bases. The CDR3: CASSFAGAQGNTIYF. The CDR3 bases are TGTGCCAGCAGCTTCGCAGGGGCCCAGGGAAACACCATATATTTT.

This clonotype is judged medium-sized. The CDR3 is CASSYGDSPLHF. CDR3 nucleotide sequence: TGTGCCAGCAGCTATGGTGATTCACCCCTCCACTTT. This chain connects TRBV5-4 to TRBJ1-6; D remains unclear. Germline loops: CDR1 SGHNT, CDR2 YYREEE (reference sequence). The CDR3 extends over 12 amino acids. The ends were cut back, 3 bases at V and 8 bases at J, with 6 bases in the middle.

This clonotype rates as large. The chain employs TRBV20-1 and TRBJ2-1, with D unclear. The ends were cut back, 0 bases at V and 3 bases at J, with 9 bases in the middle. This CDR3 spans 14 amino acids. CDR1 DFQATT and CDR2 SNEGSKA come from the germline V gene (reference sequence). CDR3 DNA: TGCAGTGCTAGAGATGGAAGGGACTACAATGAGCAGTTCTTC. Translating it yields CSARDGRDYNEQFF.

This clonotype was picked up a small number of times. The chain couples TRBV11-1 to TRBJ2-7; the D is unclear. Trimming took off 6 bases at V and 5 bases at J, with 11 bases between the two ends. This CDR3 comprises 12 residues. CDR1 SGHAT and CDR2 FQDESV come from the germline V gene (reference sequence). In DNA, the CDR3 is TGTGCCAGCAGGGACGGTGGGGACGAGCAGTACTTC. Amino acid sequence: CASRDGGDEQYF.

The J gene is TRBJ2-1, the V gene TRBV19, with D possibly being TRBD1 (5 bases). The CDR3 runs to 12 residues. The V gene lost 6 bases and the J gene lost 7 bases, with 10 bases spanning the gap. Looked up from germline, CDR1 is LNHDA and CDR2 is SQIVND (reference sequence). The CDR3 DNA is TGTGCCAGTAGCCTAGGGGTTAATGAGCAGTTCTTC. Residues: CASSLGVNEQFF.

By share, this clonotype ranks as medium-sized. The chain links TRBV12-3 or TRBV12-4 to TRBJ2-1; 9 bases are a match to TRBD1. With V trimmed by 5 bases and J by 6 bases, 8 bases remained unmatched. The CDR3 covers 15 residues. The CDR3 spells CASSPGQGDINEQFF. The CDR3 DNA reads TGTGCCAGCAGTCCGGGACAGGGTGACATCAATGAGCAGTTCTTC.

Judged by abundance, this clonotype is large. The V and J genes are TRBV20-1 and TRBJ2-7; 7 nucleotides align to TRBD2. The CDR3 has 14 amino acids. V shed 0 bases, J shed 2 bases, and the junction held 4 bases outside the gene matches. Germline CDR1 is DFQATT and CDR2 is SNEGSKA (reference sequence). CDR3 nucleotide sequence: TGCAGTGCTAGAGAGCTAGCGGAACCCTACGAGCAGTACTTC. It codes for CSARELAEPYEQYF.

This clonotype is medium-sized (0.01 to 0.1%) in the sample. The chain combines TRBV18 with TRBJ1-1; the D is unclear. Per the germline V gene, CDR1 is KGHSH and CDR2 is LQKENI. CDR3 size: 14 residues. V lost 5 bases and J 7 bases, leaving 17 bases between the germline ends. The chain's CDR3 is CASSSVGRRDEAFF. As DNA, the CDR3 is TGTGCCAGCTCATCCGTAGGGCGTCGCGATGAAGCTTTCTTT.

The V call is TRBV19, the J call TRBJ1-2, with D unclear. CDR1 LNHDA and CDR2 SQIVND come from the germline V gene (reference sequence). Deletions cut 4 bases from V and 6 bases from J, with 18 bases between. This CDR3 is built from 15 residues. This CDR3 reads CASSTLRWRIHGYTF. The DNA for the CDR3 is TGTGCCAGTAGTACCCTGAGGTGGAGGATTCATGGCTACACCTTC. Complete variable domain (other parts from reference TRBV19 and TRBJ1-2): DGGITQSPKYLFRKEGQNVTLSCEQNLNHDAMYWYRQDPGQGLRLIYYSQIVNDFQKGDIAEGYSVSREKKESFPLTVTSAQKNPTAFYLCASSTLRWRIHGYTFGSGTRLTVV.

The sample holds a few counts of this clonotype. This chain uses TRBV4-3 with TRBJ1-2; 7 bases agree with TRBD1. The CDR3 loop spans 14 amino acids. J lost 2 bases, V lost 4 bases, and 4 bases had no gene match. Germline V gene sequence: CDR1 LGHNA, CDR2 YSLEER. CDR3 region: CASSPATGNYGYTF. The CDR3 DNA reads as TGCGCCAGCAGCCCCGCGACAGGGAACTATGGCTACACCTTC.

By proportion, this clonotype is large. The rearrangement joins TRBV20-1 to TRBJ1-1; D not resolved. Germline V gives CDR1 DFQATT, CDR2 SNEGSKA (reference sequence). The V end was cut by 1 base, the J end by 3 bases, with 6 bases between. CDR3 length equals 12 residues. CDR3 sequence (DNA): TGCAGTGCTAGAGTTGGGGACACTGAAGCTTTCTTT. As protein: CSARVGDTEAFF.

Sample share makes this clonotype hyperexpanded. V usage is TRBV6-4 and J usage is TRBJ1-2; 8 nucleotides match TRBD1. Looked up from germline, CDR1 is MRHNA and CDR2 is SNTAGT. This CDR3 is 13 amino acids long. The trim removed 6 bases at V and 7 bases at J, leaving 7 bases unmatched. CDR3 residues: CASSQQGDFGYTF. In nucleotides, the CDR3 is TGTGCCAGCAGCCAACAGGGGGATTTTGGCTACACCTTC.

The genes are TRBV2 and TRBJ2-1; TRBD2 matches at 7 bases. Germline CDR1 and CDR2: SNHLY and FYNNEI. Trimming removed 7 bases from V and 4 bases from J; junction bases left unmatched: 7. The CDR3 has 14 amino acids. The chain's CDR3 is CASTRGTIYNEQFF. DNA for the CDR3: TGTGCCAGCACTCGAGGGACTATTTACAATGAGCAGTTCTTC.

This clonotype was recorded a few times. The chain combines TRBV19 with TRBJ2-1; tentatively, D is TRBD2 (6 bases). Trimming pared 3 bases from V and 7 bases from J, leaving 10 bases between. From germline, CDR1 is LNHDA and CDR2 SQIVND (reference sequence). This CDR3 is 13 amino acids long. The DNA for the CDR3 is TGTGCCAGTAGTATTTCTGGGGGGAATGAGCAGTTCTTC. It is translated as CASSISGGNEQFF.

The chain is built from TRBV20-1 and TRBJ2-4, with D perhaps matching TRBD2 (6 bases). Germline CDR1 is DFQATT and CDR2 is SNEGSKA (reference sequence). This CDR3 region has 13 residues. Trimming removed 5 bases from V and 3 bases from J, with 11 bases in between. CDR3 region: CSAPGSYKNIQYF. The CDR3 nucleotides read TGCAGTGCTCCCGGGAGCTACAAAAACATTCAGTACTTC.

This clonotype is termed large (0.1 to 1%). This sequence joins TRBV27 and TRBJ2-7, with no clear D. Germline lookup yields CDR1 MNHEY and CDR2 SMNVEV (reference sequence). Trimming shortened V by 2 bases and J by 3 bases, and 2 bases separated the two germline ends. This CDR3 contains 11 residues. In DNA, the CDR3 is TGTGCCAGCAGTTTAATCTACGAGCAGTACTTC. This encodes CASSLIYEQYF.

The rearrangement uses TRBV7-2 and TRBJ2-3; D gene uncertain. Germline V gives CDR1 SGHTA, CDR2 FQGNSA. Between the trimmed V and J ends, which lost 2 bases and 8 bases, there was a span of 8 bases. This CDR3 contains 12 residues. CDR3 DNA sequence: TGTGCCAGCAGCTTAAATCTCGGTACGCAGTATTTT. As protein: CASSLNLGTQYF.

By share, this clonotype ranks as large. The CDR3 spells CASSIRQGADTEAFF. The CDR3, as DNA: TGTGCCAGTAGTATCCGACAGGGGGCTGACACTGAAGCTTTCTTT. The chain is built from TRBV19 and TRBJ1-1; 10 bases align to TRBD1. Losses at the gene ends were 3 bases for V and 3 bases for J; bases not matched to a gene: 4. Germline CDR1 reads LNHDA; CDR2 reads SQIVND (reference sequence). The CDR3 extends over 15 amino acids.

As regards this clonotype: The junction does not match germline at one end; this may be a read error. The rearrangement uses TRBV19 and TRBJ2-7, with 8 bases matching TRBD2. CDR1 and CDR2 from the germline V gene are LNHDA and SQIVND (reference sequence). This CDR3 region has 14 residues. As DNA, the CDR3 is TGTGCCAGCAGTATAGCGGGGATCCCCTACGAGCAGTACTTC. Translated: CASSIAGIPYEQYF.

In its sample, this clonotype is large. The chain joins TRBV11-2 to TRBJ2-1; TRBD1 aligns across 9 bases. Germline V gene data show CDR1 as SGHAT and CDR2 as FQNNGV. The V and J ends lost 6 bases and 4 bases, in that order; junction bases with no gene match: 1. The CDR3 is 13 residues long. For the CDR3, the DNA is TGTGCCAGCAGGACAGGGGGATACAATGAGCAGTTCTTC. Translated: CASRTGGYNEQFF.

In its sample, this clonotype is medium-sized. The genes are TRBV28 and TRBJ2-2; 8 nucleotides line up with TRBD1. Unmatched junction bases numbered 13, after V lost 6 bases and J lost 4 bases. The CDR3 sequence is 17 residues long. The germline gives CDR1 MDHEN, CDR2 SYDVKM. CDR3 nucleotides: TGTGCCAGCAGCGGTTGGGCGGACAGGGTGACCACCGGGGAGCTGTTTTTT. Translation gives CASSGWADRVTTGELFF. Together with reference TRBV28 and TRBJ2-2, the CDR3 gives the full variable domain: DVKVTQSSRYLVKRTGEKVFLECVQDMDHENMFWYRQDPGLGLRLIYFSYDVKMKEKGDIPEGYSVSREKKERFSLILESASTNQTSMYLCASSGWADRVTTGELFFGEGSRLTVL.

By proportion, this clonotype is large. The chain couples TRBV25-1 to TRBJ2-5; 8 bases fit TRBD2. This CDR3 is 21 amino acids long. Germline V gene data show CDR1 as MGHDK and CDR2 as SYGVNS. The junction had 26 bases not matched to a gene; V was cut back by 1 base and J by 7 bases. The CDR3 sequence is CASSELEDLGTSRKSRGTQYF. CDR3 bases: TGTGCCAGCAGTGAATTGGAAGACCTCGGGACTAGTCGTAAGAGCAGGGGGACCCAGTACTTC.

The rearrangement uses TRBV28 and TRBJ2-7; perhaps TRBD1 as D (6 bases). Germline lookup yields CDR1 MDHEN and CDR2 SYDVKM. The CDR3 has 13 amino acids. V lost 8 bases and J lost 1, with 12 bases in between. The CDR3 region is CASGPGVSYEQYF. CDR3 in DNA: TGTGCCAGCGGACCAGGGGTTTCCTACGAGCAGTACTTC.